Presented here are 3 T cell receptor beta chains from one specimen sequenced in a study of graft-versus-host responses after intestinal transplantation. The method was immunoSEQ multiplex PCR; TCRdb's version includes in-frame clones alone and lacks a portion of them. Here the sample spans 85,000 to 100,000 clones, roughly 88% being singletons. Antigens for these TCRs are unknown. The sequenced sample was unstimulated CD4+ T cells sorted from spleen or lymph node cells, obtained before intestinal transplant. The receptor set was obtained from a human donor who received an intestinal transplant.

V is TRBV7-9 and J is TRBJ1-5; D gene unclear. Trimming took 3 bases from V and 7 from J, leaving 19 bases between them. This CDR3 spans 16 amino acids. Germline V gives CDR1 SEHNR, CDR2 FQNEAQ (reference sequence). This CDR3 reads CASSLSLRGSGQPQHF. Written as DNA, the CDR3 is TGTGCCAGCAGCTTGAGCTTACGCGGGAGCGGCCAGCCCCAGCATTTT.

The chain carries TRBV15 and TRBJ2-7; D possibly corresponds to TRBD2 (5 bases). Germline-derived CDR1 and CDR2 are LNHNV and YYDKDF (reference sequence). This CDR3 is 15 amino acids long. The V gene lost 0 bases and the J gene lost 2 bases, with 11 bases spanning the gap. CDR3 coding DNA: TGTGCCACCAGCAGAGATCAGGTAGCGACCTACGAGCAGTACTTC. Encoded protein: CATSRDQVATYEQYF.

The V gene is TRBV2, the J gene TRBJ1-5, with a weak D call TRBD1 (5 bases). The CDR3 is 13 residues long. Germline V CDR1 and CDR2: SNHLY, FYNNEI. The germline V and J ends were trimmed by 8 bases and 11 bases, with 19 bases remaining between them. The CDR3 DNA reads TGTGCCAGCTCCGGGGGACCCCACCCAGCCCAGCATTTT. Protein: CASSGGPHPAQHF. Looking up the rest from reference TRBV2 and TRBJ1-5 gives the full variable domain: EPEVTQTPSHQVTQMGQEVILRCVPISNHLYFYWYRQILGQKVEFLVSFYNNEISEKSEIFDDQFSVERPDGSNFTLKIRSTKLEDSAMYFCASSGGPHPAQHFGDGTRLSIL.